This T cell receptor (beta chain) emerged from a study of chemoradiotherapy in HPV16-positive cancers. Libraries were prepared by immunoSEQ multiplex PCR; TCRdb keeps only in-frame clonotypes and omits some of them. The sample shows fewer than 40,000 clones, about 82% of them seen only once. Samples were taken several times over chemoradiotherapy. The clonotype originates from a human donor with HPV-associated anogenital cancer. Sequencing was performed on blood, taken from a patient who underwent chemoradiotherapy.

This chain's CDR3 is CASSLAGKETQYF. The CDR3 coding sequence is TGTGCCAGCAGCTTAGCGGGGAAAGAGACCCAGTACTTC. The gene calls are TRBV5-5 and TRBJ2-5; 7 bases are shared with TRBD2. Trimming removed 2 bases from V and 3 bases from J; junction bases left unmatched: 1. CDR3 length: 13 amino acids. Germline lookup yields CDR1 SGHKS and CDR2 YYEKEE (reference sequence).